The rows below give T cell receptor beta chains drawn from one sample of a study of radiation and T cells in renal cell carcinoma. Assay: immunoSEQ multiplex PCR; the TCRdb copy retains only in-frame clones and omits some. The sample records about 130,000 clones, around 89% being singletons. Sequencing used blood, obtained from a patient whose treatment included radiotherapy and nephrectomy. The receptors here all came from a woman in her seventies with renal cell carcinoma. CDR3s include the opening cysteine and the closing phenylalanine or tryptophan. D genes are given only for firm matches. Size is stated for part of the rows, as once, few or many counts, or as a class when the clone is expanded.

TRBV7-2	.	TRBJ2-3	.	14	CASSLGQGIDTQYF	TGTGCCAGCAGCTTAGGGCAGGGGATAGATACGCAGTATTTT
TRBV27	TRBD1	TRBJ1-5	.	16	CASRLDRVYGNQPQHF	TGTGCCAGCAGACTGGACAGGGTATACGGCAATCAGCCCCAGCATTTT
TRBV19	TRBD1	TRBJ1-5	.	16	CASSIRQGADNQPQHF	TGTGCCAGTAGTATCCGACAGGGGGCTGACAATCAGCCCCAGCATTTT
TRBV27	.	TRBJ1-6	.	12	CASSLNGSPLHF	TGTGCCAGCAGTTTGAACGGTTCACCCCTCCACTTT
TRBV5-1	.	TRBJ2-7	.	16	CASSLRTEQSQVEQYF	TGCGCCAGCAGCCTACGGACCGAGCAGAGTCAAGTTGAGCAGTACTTC
TRBV5-1	TRBD1	TRBJ2-1	.	14	CASSWTGLHNEQFF	TGCGCCAGCAGCTGGACAGGGCTCCACAATGAGCAGTTCTTC
TRBV6-6	.	TRBJ1-5	once	15	CASRGTGLSNQPQHF	TGTGCCAGCAGGGGTACGGGGCTTAGCAATCAGCCCCAGCATTTT
TRBV14	TRBD2	TRBJ2-5	.	16	CASSQGYRGDVETQYF	TGTGCCAGCAGCCAAGGGTATCGGGGGGATGTGGAGACCCAGTACTTC
TRBV6-1	TRBD1	TRBJ2-7	once	13	CASGDRAPYEQYF	TGTGCCAGCGGGGACAGGGCGCCCTACGAGCAGTACTTC
TRBV18	TRBD2	TRBJ2-7	.	13	CASSPGGGYEQYF	TGTGCCAGCTCACCCGGGGGGGGGTACGAGCAGTACTTC
TRBV9	TRBD1	TRBJ2-6	.	16	CASSPSTGAGANVLTF	TGTGCCAGCAGCCCCTCGACAGGGGCCGGGGCCAACGTCCTGACTTTC
TRBV9	TRBD1	TRBJ2-7	.	15	CASSVEGDRPYEQYF	TGTGCCAGCAGCGTAGAAGGGGACAGGCCCTACGAGCAGTACTTC
TRBV28	.	TRBJ2-7	.	15	CASSWGAGSSYEQYF	TGTGCCAGCAGTTGGGGGGCAGGGAGCTCCTACGAGCAGTACTTC
TRBV5-4	.	TRBJ1-2	.	14	CASSLPGRAGGYTF	TGTGCCAGCAGCTTGCCAGGCAGGGCCGGGGGCTACACCTTC
TRBV5-1	.	TRBJ2-3	.	18	CASSELFQRAPNTDTQYF	TGCGCCAGCAGCGAGCTCTTCCAGCGGGCGCCAAACACAGATACGCAGTATTTT
TRBV11-3	TRBD1	TRBJ2-7	.	17	CASSLGLLPGQTYEQYF	TGTGCCAGCAGCTTGGGCCTCTTACCGGGACAGACCTACGAGCAGTACTTC
TRBV6-1	TRBD2	TRBJ2-5	.	13	CATSPAGLETQYF	TGTGCCACGTCCCCAGCGGGGCTAGAGACCCAGTACTTC
TRBV27	.	TRBJ1-5	.	15	CASSLEGASNQPQHF	TGTGCCAGCAGTTTAGAAGGGGCTAGCAATCAGCCCCAGCATTTT
TRBV15	.	TRBJ1-4	.	13	CATSRGGSEKLFF	TGTGCCACCAGCAGAGGGGGGAGTGAAAAACTGTTTTTT
TRBV7-9	.	TRBJ2-3	.	13	CASSLIGADTQYF	TGTGCCAGCAGCTTAATCGGGGCGGATACGCAGTATTTT
TRBV5-6	.	TRBJ2-3	.	15	CASSLGLGGWDTQYF	TGTGCCAGCAGCTTGGGCCTGGGGGGCTGGGATACGCAGTATTTT
TRBV6-6	.	TRBJ2-3	.	11	CASIGPDTQYF	TGTGCCAGCATAGGCCCAGATACGCAGTATTTT
TRBV27	TRBD1	TRBJ2-7	.	14	CASSRDRVNYEQYF	TGTGCCAGCAGCCGTGACAGGGTAAACTACGAGCAGTACTTC
TRBV6-1	.	TRBJ1-3	.	15	CASRAFGGTGNTIYF	TGTGCCAGCAGAGCTTTTGGGGGAACGGGAAACACCATATATTTT
TRBV4-1	TRBD1	TRBJ1-1	.	15	CASSQTGQGSTEAFF	TGCGCCAGCAGCCAAACGGGACAGGGGAGCACTGAAGCTTTCTTT
TRBV27	.	TRBJ1-3	few	14	CASSTGLSGNTIYF	TGTGCCAGCAGTACCGGACTCTCTGGAAACACCATATATTTT
TRBV27	.	TRBJ2-5	.	14	CASSLYGTTKTQYF	TGTGCCAGCAGTTTATATGGGACAACAAAGACCCAGTACTTC
TRBV19	.	TRBJ1-2	.	11	CASSAGTGYTF	TGTGCCAGTAGTGCAGGGACGGGCTACACCTTC
TRBV6-5	.	TRBJ1-1	.	15	CASSHLQVMNTEAFF	TGTGCCAGCAGCCATCTACAGGTCATGAACACTGAAGCTTTCTTT
TRBV5-1	TRBD1	TRBJ1-3	.	15	CASSRATGDGHTIYF	TGCGCCAGCAGCAGGGCGACAGGGGATGGGCACACCATATATTTT
TRBV7-3	TRBD1	TRBJ1-1	.	13	CASSSGTAVEAFF	TGTGCCAGCAGCTCAGGGACAGCGGTAGAAGCTTTCTTT
TRBV28	TRBD2	TRBJ2-5	.	17	CASSFMGLAGGQETQYF	TGTGCCAGCAGTTTCATGGGACTAGCGGGGGGCCAAGAGACCCAGTACTTC
TRBV19	.	TRBJ1-1	.	13	CASSLSGRTEAFF	TGTGCCAGTAGTTTATCAGGGAGGACTGAAGCTTTCTTT
TRBV6-1	TRBD2	TRBJ2-2	.	16	CASSGLAGGVTGELFF	TGTGCCAGCAGTGGACTAGCGGGGGGCGTCACCGGGGAGCTGTTTTTT
TRBV9	.	TRBJ2-1	once	17	CASSVEVGGTSYNEQFF	TGTGCCAGCAGCGTAGAGGTGGGGGGCACCTCATACAATGAGCAGTTCTTC
TRBV14	.	TRBJ2-2	.	17	CASSQELTSVYAGELFF	TGTGCCAGCAGCCAAGAACTCACAAGTGTTTATGCCGGGGAGCTGTTTTTT
TRBV6-5	.	TRBJ1-6	.	15	CASSYVARGLSPLHF	TGTGCCAGCAGTTACGTTGCCAGGGGTTTATCACCCCTCCACTTT
TRBV5-1	TRBD2	TRBJ2-7	.	14	CASSLVLAGAEQYF	TGCGCCAGCAGCTTGGTACTAGCGGGGGCTGAGCAGTACTTC
TRBV5-6	.	TRBJ2-1	.	13	CASSFADYNEQFF	TGTGCCAGCAGCTTCGCGGATTACAATGAGCAGTTCTTC
TRBV2	.	TRBJ2-2	.	14	CASSEALAGGELFF	TGTGCCAGCAGTGAAGCCCTTGCTGGGGGGGAGCTGTTTTTT
TRBV21-1	.	TRBJ1-3	.	15	CASSRRTVSGNTIYF	TGTGCCAGCAGCAGGCGGACAGTCTCTGGAAACACCATATATTTT
TRBV7-2	.	TRBJ1-3	.	16	CASSLVGGGAGNTIYF	TGTGCCAGCAGCTTAGTGGGGGGAGGAGCCGGAAACACCATATATTTT
TRBV5-1	TRBD2	TRBJ2-3	.	17	CASSSPSTSGATDTQYF	TGCGCCAGCAGCTCCCCGTCGACTAGCGGGGCCACAGATACGCAGTATTTT
TRBV27	TRBD1	TRBJ1-5	.	15	CASSLDRGRDQPQHF	TGTGCCAGCAGTTTGGACAGGGGGCGGGATCAGCCCCAGCATTTT
TRBV30	.	TRBJ2-5	.	15	CAWSRLSSDKGTQYF	TGTGCCTGGAGTAGGCTTTCTAGCGATAAGGGGACCCAGTACTTC
TRBV4-2	.	TRBJ1-4	.	15	CASSQGGAANEKLFF	TGTGCCAGCAGCCAAGGAGGGGCCGCTAATGAAAAACTGTTTTTT
TRBV6-6	.	TRBJ1-1	once	14	CASRGRRGNTEAFF	TGTGCCAGCAGGGGCCGCAGGGGGAACACTGAAGCTTTCTTT
TRBV11-2	TRBD1	TRBJ2-2	.	14	CASSLRQGAGELFF	TGTGCCAGCAGCCTGCGACAGGGTGCCGGGGAGCTGTTTTTT
TRBV5-4	TRBD1	TRBJ1-3	.	14	CASSWDRGSGTIYF	TGTGCCAGCAGCTGGGACAGGGGGTCCGGCACCATATATTTT
TRBV11-3	.	TRBJ1-4	.	15	CASSFRDTSGEKLFF	TGTGCCAGCAGCTTCCGGGACACAAGTGGTGAAAAACTGTTTTTT